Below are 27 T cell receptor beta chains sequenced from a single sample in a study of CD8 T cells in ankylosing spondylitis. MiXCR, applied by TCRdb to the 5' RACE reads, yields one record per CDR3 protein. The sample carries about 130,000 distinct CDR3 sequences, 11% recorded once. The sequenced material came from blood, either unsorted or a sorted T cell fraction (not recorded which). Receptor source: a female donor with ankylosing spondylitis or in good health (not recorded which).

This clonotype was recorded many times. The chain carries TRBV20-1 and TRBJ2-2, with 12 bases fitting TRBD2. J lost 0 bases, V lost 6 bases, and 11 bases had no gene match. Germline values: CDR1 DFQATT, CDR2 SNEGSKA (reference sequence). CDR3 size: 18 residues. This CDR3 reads CSARGGSSGGANTGELFF. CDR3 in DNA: TGCAGTGCCCGGGGCGGTTCTAGCGGGGGGGCGAACACCGGGGAGCTGTTTTTT.

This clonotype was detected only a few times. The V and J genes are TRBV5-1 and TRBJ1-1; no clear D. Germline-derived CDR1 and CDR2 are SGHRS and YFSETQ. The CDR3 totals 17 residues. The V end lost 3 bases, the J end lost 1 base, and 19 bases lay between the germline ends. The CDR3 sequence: CASSSLGPNLGNTEAFF. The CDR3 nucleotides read TGCGCCAGCAGCTCCCTCGGACCCAATCTCGGGAACACTGAAGCTTTCTTT.

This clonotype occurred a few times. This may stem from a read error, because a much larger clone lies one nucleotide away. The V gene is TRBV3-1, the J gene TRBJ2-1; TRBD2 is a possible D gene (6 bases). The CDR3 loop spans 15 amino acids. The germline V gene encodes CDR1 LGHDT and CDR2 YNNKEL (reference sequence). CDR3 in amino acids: CACSQEGDASGGQFF. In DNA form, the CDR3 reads TGTGCCTGCAGCCAAGAAGGTGACGCTTCCGGGGGGCAGTTCTTC.

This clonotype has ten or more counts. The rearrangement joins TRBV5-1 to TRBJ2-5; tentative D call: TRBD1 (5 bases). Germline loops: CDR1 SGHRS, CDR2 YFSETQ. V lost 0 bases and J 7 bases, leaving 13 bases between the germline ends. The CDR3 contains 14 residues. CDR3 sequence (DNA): TGCGCCAGCAGCTTGGCCAGGGATCCGGTGACCCAGTACTTC. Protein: CASSLARDPVTQYF.

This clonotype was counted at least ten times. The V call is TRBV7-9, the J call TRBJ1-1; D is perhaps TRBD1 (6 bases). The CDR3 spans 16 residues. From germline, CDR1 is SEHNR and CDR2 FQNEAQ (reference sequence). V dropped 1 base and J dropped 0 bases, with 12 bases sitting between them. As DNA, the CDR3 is TGTGCCAGCAGCTTAGACGGACAGAAAATGAACACTGAAGCTTTCTTT. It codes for CASSLDGQKMNTEAFF.

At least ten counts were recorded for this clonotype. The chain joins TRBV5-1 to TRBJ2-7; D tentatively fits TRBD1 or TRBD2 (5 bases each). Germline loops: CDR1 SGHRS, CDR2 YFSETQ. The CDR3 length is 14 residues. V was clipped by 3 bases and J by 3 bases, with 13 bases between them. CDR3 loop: CASSSPGRDYEQYF. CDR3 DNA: TGCGCCAGCAGCTCACCGGGACGGGACTACGAGCAGTACTTC.

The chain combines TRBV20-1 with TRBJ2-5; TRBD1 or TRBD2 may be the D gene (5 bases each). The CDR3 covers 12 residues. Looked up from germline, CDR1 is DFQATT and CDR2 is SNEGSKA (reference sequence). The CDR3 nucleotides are TGCAGCGTGTTGGGGGTGGGAGAGACCCAGTACTTC. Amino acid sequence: CSVLGVGETQYF.

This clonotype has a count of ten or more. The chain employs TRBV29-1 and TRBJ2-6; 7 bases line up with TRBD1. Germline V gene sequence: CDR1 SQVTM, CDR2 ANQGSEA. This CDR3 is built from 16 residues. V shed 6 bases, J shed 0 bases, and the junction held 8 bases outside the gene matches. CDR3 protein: CSVAGTANSGANVLTF. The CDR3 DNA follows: TGCAGCGTGGCCGGGACAGCCAACTCTGGGGCCAACGTCCTGACTTTC.

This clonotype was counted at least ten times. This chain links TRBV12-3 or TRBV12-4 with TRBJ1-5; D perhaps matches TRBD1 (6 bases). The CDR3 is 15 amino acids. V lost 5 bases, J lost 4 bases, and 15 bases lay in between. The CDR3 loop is CASSHGVRGNQPQHF. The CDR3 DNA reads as TGTGCCAGCAGTCACGGGGTCAGGGGTAATCAGCCCCAGCATTTT.

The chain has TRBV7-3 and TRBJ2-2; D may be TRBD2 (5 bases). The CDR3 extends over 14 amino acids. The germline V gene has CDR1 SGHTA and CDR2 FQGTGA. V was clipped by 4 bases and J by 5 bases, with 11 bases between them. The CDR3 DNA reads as TGTGCCAGCAGCTCGTCCCTAGCAACCGGGGAGCTGTTTTTT. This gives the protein CASSSSLATGELFF.

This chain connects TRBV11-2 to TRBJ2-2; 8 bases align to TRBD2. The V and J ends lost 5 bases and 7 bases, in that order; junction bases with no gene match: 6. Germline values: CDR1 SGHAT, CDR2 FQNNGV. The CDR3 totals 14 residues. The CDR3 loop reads CASSQLAGFGELFF. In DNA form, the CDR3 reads TGTGCCAGCAGCCAATTAGCGGGATTCGGGGAGCTGTTTTTT.

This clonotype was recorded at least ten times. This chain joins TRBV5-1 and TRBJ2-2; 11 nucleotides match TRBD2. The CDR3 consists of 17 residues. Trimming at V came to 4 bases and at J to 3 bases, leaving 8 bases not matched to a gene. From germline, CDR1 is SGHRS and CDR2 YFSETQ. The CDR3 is CASSILLLAGDTGELFF. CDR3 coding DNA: TGCGCCAGCAGCATCTTATTACTAGCGGGGGACACCGGGGAGCTGTTTTTT.

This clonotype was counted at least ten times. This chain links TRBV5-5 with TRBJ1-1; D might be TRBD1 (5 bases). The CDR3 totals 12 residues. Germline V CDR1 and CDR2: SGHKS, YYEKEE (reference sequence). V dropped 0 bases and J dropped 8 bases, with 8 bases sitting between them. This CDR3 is CASSLAGYEAFF. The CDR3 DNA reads TGTGCCAGCAGCTTGGCAGGGTACGAAGCTTTCTTT.

The DNA for the CDR3 is TGTGCCAGCAGCAAAGTTGGGGACAGATGTAGCGGGGAAGAGACCCAGTACTTC. This sequence encodes CASSKVGDRCSGEETQYF. The chain employs TRBV21-1 and TRBJ2-5; TRBD1, the table's D call, lacks a check against the DNA. TRBV21-1 is marked as a pseudogene. The CDR3 runs to 18 residues.

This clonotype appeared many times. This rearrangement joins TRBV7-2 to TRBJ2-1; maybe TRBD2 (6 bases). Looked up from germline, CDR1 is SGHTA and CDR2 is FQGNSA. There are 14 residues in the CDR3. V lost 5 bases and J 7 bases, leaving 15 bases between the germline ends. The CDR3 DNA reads TGTGCCAGCAGCCCCCCGCGGGGTATAAATGAGCAGTTCTTC. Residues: CASSPPRGINEQFF.

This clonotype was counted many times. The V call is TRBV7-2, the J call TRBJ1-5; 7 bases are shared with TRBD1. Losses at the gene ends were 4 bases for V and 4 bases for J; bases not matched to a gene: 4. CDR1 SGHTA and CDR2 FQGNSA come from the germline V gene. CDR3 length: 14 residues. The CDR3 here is CASSSDRANQPQHF. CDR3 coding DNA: TGTGCCAGCAGCTCTGACAGGGCAAATCAGCCCCAGCATTTT.

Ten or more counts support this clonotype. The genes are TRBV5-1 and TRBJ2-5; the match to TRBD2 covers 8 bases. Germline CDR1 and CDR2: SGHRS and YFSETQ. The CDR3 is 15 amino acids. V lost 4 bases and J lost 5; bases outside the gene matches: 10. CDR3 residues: CASSQGTSQYETQYF. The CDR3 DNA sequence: TGCGCCAGCAGCCAGGGGACTAGTCAGTATGAGACCCAGTACTTC.

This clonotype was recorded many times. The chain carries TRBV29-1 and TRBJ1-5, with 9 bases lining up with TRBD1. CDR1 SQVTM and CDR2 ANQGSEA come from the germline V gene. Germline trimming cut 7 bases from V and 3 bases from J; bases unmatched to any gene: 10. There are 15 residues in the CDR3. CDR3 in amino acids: CSARDTGGLNQPQHF. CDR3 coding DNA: TGCAGCGCCCGGGACACAGGGGGCCTCAATCAGCCCCAGCATTTT.

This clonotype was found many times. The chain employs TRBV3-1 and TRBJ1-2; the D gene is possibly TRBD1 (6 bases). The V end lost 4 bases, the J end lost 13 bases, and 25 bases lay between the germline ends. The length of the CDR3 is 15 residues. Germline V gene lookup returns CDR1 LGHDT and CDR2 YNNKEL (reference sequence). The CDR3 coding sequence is TGTGCCAGCAGCCCCCCGAGGGTGGGACAAGCCCCCTGCACCTTC. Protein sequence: CASSPPRVGQAPCTF.

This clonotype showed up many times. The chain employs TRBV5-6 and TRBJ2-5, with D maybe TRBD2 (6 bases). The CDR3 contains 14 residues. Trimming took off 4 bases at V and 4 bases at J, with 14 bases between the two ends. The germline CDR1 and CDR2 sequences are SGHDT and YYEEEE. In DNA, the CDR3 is TGTGCCAGCAGCGAGGAGGGAACATTAGAGACCCAGTACTTC. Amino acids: CASSEEGTLETQYF.

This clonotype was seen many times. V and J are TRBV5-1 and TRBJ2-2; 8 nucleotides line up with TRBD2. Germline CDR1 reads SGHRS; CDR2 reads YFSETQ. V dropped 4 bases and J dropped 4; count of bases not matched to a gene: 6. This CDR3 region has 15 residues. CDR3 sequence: CASSILAGITGELFF. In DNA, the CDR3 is TGCGCCAGCAGCATCCTAGCGGGTATCACCGGGGAGCTGTTTTTT.

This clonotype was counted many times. CDR3 sequence (DNA): TGTGCCAGCGGGGGACGGGACAGGGCCTACGAGCAGTACTTC. As protein: CASGGRDRAYEQYF. The rearrangement joins TRBV6-6 to TRBJ2-7; 9 nucleotides line up with TRBD1. Per the germline V gene, CDR1 is MNHNY and CDR2 is SVGAGI (reference sequence). With 8 bases clipped from V and 2 bases from J, the junction kept 7 bases outside the gene matches. The CDR3 extends over 14 amino acids.

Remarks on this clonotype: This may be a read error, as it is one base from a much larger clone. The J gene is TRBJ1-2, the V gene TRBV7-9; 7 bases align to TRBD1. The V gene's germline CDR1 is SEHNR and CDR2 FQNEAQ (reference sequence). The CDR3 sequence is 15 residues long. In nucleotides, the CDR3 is TGTGCCAGCAGCTTTTCCCCCCGGGACAGAATTGTCTACGCCTTC. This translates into CASSFSPRDRIVYAF.

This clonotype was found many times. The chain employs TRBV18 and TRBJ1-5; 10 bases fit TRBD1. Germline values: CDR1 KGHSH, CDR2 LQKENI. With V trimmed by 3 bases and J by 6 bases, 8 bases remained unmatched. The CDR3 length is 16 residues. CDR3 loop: CASSPTGQGSTQPQHF. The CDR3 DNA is TGTGCCAGCTCACCTACGGGACAGGGGTCGACTCAGCCCCAGCATTTT. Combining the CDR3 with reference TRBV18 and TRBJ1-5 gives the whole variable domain NAGVMQNPRHLVRRRGQEARLRCSPMKGHSHVYWYRQLPEEGLKFMVYLQKENIIDESGMPKERFSAEFPKEGPSILRIQQVVRGDSAAYFCASSPTGQGSTQPQHFGDGTRLSIL.

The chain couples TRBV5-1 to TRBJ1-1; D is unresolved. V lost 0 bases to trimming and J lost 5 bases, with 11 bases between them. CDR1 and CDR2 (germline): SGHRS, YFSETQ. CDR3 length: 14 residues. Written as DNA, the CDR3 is TGCGCCAGCAGCTTGGCCGAGTGGGGAACTGAAGCTTTCTTT. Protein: CASSLAEWGTEAFF.

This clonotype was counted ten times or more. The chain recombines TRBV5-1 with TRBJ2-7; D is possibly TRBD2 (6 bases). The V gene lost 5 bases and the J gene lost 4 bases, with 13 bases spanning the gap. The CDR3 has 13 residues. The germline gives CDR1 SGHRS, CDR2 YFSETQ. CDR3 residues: CASRNTGGYEQYF. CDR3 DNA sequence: TGCGCCAGCAGAAACACCGGAGGGTACGAGCAGTACTTC.

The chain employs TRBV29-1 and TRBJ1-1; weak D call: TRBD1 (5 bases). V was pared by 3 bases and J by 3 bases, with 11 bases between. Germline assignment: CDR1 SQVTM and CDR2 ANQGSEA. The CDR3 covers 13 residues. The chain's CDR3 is CSVEGVRDTEAFF. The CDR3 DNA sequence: TGCAGCGTTGAGGGGGTTAGGGACACTGAAGCTTTCTTT. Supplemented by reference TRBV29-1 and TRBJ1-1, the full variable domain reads SAVISQKPSRDICQRGTSLTIQCQVDSQVTMMFWYRQQPGQSLTLIATANQGSEATYESGFVIDKFPISRPNLTFSTLTVSNMSPEDSSIYLCSVEGVRDTEAFFGQGTRLTVV.